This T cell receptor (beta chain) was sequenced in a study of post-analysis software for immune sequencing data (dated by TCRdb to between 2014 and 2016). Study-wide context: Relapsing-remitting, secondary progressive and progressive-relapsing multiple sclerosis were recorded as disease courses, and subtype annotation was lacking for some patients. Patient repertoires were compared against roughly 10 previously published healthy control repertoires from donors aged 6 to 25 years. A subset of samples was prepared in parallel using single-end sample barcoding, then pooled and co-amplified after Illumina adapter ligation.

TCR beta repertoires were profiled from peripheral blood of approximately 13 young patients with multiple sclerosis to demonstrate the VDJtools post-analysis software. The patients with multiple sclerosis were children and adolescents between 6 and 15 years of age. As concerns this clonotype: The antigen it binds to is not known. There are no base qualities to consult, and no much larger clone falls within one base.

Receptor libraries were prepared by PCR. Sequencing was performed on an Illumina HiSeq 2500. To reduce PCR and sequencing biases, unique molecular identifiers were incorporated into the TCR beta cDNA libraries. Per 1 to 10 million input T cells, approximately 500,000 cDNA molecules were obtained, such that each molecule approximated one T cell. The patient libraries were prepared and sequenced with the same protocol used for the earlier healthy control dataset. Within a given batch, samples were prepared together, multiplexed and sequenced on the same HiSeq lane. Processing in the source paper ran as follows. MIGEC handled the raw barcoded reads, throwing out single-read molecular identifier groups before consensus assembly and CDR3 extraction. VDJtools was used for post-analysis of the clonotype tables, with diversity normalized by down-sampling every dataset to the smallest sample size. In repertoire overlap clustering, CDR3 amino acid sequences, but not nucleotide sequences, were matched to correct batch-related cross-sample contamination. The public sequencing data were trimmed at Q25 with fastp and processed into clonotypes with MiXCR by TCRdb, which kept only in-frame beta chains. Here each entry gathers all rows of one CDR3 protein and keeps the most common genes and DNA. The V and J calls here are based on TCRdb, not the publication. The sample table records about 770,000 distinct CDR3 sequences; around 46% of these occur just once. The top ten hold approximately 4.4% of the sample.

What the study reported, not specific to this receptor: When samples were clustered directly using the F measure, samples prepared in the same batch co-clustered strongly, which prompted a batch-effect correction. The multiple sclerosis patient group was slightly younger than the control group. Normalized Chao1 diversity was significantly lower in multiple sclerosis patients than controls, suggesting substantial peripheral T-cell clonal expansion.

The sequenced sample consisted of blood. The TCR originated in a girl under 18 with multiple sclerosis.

The DNA reads TGCAGTGCTAGAGTCGGCCGGGTCACTGAAGCTTTCTTT. This encodes CSARVGRVTEAFF. Recombination connected TRBV20-1 to TRBJ1-1; no D gene can be assigned with confidence. From the germline V gene (reference sequence), CDR1 is DFQATT and CDR2 is SNEGSKA. CDR3 length: 13 amino acids, cysteine to phenylalanine. Just CDR3 DNA is preserved here, 39 bases in frame from base 1. V is reduced by 1 base and J by 4 bases, leaving a spacing of 10 bases between them.